The 16 T cell receptor beta chains below come from one sample, sequenced in a study of human T cells and chemical hapten exposure. TCRdb analysed the RACE reads with MiXCR anew, one entry per CDR3 protein. The top ten clones hold roughly 2.5% of a sample with about 260,000 distinct CDR3 sequences, approximately 8.4% of them seen once. The sample's time point: pre-sensitization, week 0. As for treatment: therapeutic diphenylcyclopropenone sensitization with weekly scalp DPC. The sequencing used whole blood, collected in connection with sensitization to the hapten diphenylcyclopropenone (DPC). The receptors were gathered from a woman between 40 and 50 years old with alopecia areata. Some clones in this sample may be carry-over from other donors' samples.

This clonotype was seen at least ten times. The chain couples TRBV29-1 to TRBJ2-3; 14 bases map to TRBD2. The trim removed 6 bases at V and 4 bases at J, leaving 9 bases unmatched. CDR3 length: 16 residues. The V gene's germline CDR1 is SQVTM and CDR2 ANQGSEA. CDR3 sequence reads: CSVDPTSGRAADTQYF. The CDR3 DNA reads TGCAGCGTCGATCCGACTAGCGGGAGGGCCGCAGATACGCAGTATTTT.

The genes are TRBV6-5 and TRBJ2-7; 9 positions agree with TRBD2. There are 17 residues in the CDR3. The germline gives CDR1 MNHEY, CDR2 SVGAGI. After removal of 5 bases from V and 0 bases from J, the junction contained 11 bases not matched to a gene. DNA for the CDR3: TGTGCCAGCAGTCCCCGGGCTAGCGGGACCTACTCCTACGAGCAGTACTTC. Its protein product is CASSPRASGTYSYEQYF.

This clonotype was seen only a few times. The chain uses TRBV6-2 or TRBV6-3 and TRBJ2-7; D is undetermined. The germline V gene has CDR1 MNHEY and CDR2 SVGEGT. The CDR3 covers 12 residues. Trimming took 0 bases from V and 7 from J, leaving 7 bases between them. The CDR3 reads CASSYSNSEQYF. In DNA form, the CDR3 reads TGTGCCAGCAGTTACTCGAATTCGGAGCAGTACTTC.

This chain joins TRBV4-2 and TRBJ2-3; perhaps TRBD1 as D (5 bases). The germline V gene encodes CDR1 LGHNA and CDR2 YNFKEQ. This CDR3 contains 13 residues. V gave up 3 bases and J gave up 6 bases, with 10 bases separating them. CDR3: CASSQGLMDTQYF. The CDR3 nucleotides are TGTGCCAGCAGCCAGGGGCTGATGGATACGCAGTATTTT.

The V and J genes are TRBV7-9 and TRBJ2-7, with D possibly being TRBD1 or TRBD2 (6 bases each). Per the germline V gene, CDR1 is SEHNR and CDR2 is FQNEAQ (reference sequence). Trimming removed 5 bases from V and 0 bases from J, with 11 bases in between. This CDR3 has 14 residues. CDR3 sequence: CASSIGGPSYEQYF. The CDR3 nucleotides read TGTGCCAGCAGCATCGGGGGCCCCTCCTACGAGCAGTACTTC. Complete variable domain (other parts from reference TRBV7-9 and TRBJ2-7): DTGVSQNPRHKITKRGQNVTFRCDPISEHNRLYWYRQTLGQGPEFLTYFQNEAQLEKSRLLSDRFSAERPKGSFSTLEIQRTEQGDSAMYLCASSIGGPSYEQYFGPGTRLTVT.

This clonotype showed up just a few times. The chain couples TRBV7-9 to TRBJ2-7; D is perhaps TRBD1 or TRBD2 (5 bases each). Per germline, CDR1 SEHNR and CDR2 FQNEAQ (reference sequence). V was shortened by 5 bases and J by 6 bases, with 11 bases between the two germline ends. The CDR3 covers 12 residues. The CDR3 nucleotides read TGTGCCAGCAGCCGGGGCAGGAGCGAGCAGTACTTC. Its translation is CASSRGRSEQYF.

In its sample, this clonotype was seen a few times. CDR3 coding DNA: TGTGCCAGCAGCCCGTCCCGATGGCCTGGCGCCTACGAGCAGTACTTC. Its translation: CASSPSRWPGAYEQYF. The chain recombines TRBV3-1 with TRBJ2-7; no clear D gene. The CDR3 loop spans 16 amino acids. The V and J ends lost 4 bases and 2 bases respectively, with 18 bases between them. Looked up from germline, CDR1 is LGHDT and CDR2 is YNNKEL (reference sequence).

A few counts support this clonotype. The chain carries TRBV7-2 and TRBJ1-2; D not resolved. The germline gives CDR1 SGHTA, CDR2 FQGNSA. Trimming pared 0 bases from V and 6 bases from J, leaving 17 bases between. There are 16 residues in the CDR3. The CDR3 DNA is TGTGCCAGCAGCTTAGCCAGGCGAGGGTGGGAAAATGGCTACACCTTC. As protein: CASSLARRGWENGYTF. The variable domain in full, completed from reference TRBV7-2 and TRBJ1-2, reads GAGVSQSPSNKVTEKGKDVELRCDPISGHTALYWYRQSLGQGLEFLIYFQGNSAPDKSGLPSDRFSAERTGGSVSTLTIQRTQQEDSAVYLCASSLARRGWENGYTFGSGTRLTVV.

Many counts were recorded for this clonotype. The rearrangement joins TRBV19 to TRBJ2-3, with D possibly being TRBD1 (5 bases). Looked up from germline, CDR1 is LNHDA and CDR2 is SQIVND (reference sequence). The V end lost 8 bases, the J end lost 3 bases, and 12 bases lay between the germline ends. There are 13 residues in the CDR3. The CDR3 DNA reads as TGTGCCAGTGGGGCCCAGGGAACAGATACGCAGTATTTT. Its translation: CASGAQGTDTQYF.

The chain uses TRBV24-1 and TRBJ2-1, with 9 bases identical to TRBD2. From germline, CDR1 is KGHDR and CDR2 SFDVKD. J was trimmed by 2 bases and V by 0 bases; bases with no gene match: 4. The CDR3 has 17 amino acids. Here the CDR3 reads CATSDLPPSGAYNEQFF. The DNA for the CDR3 is TGTGCCACCAGTGATTTGCCGCCTAGCGGGGCCTACAATGAGCAGTTCTTC.

This clonotype was detected only a few times. The rearrangement links TRBV2 to TRBJ1-4; D remains ambiguous. Trimming took 3 bases from V and 6 from J, leaving 8 bases between them. This CDR3 is built from 13 residues. CDR1 is SNHLY and CDR2 is FYNNEI in the germline V gene. Here the CDR3 DNA reads TGTGCCAGCAGTGATCTTGAGGATGAAAAACTGTTTTTT. This encodes CASSDLEDEKLFF.

The chain carries TRBV7-9 and TRBJ1-4; D gene ambiguous. This CDR3 spans 13 amino acids. Germline lookup yields CDR1 SEHNR and CDR2 FQNEAQ (reference sequence). The V end lost 7 bases, the J end lost 3 bases, and 9 bases lay between the germline ends. As DNA, the CDR3 is TGTGCCAGCACCACCCCCCCTAATGAAAAACTGTTTTTT. Residues: CASTTPPNEKLFF.

V is TRBV28 and J is TRBJ1-4; TRBD1 might be the D (6 bases). V lost 8 bases and J 6 bases, leaving 16 bases between the germline ends. The CDR3 covers 14 residues. Looked up from germline, CDR1 is MDHEN and CDR2 is SYDVKM. In DNA, the CDR3 is TGTGCCAGCGGTCAAGACAGGTGGGATGAAAAACTGTTTTTT. As protein: CASGQDRWDEKLFF.

The chain carries TRBV15 and TRBJ2-2; TRBD2 agrees at 7 bases. This CDR3 has 16 amino acids. V dropped 0 bases and J dropped 7; count of bases not matched to a gene: 8. Germline V gene lookup returns CDR1 LNHNV and CDR2 YYDKDF (reference sequence). CDR3 coding DNA: TGTGCCACCAGCAGAGATCAGAGACTAGCTGGCGGGGAGCTGTTTTTT. It translates to CATSRDQRLAGGELFF.

This clonotype came up a few times. The chain uses TRBV27 and TRBJ2-7; D possibly corresponds to TRBD2 (6 bases). Germline CDR1 and CDR2: MNHEY and SMNVEV (reference sequence). V lost 4 bases, J lost 7 bases, and 14 bases lay in between. There are 13 residues in the CDR3. The CDR3 spells CASSSVLAWEQYF. The CDR3 nucleotides read TGTGCCAGCAGTTCAGTTCTAGCGTGGGAGCAGTACTTC.

This clonotype has a handful of counts. The genes are TRBV10-3 and TRBJ2-1, with D maybe TRBD1 (5 bases). There are 14 residues in the CDR3. Germline V lookup: CDR1 ENHRY, CDR2 SYGVKD. The V and J ends lost 4 bases and 6 bases respectively, with 13 bases between them. CDR3 in amino acids: CAISVPGLSNEQFF. DNA of the CDR3: TGTGCCATCAGTGTCCCAGGGCTGAGCAATGAGCAGTTCTTC.